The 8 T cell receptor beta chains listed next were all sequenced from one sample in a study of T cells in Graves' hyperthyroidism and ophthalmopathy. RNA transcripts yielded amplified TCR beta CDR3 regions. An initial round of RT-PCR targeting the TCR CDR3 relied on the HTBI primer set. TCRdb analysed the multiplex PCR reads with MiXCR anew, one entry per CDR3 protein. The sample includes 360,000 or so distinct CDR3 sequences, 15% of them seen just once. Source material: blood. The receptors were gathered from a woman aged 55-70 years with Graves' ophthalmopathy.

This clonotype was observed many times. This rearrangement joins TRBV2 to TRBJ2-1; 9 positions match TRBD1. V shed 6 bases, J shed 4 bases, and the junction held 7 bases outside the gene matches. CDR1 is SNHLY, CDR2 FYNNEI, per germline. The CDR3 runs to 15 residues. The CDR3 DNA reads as TGTGCCAGCAGATTAGGACAGGGGCGGTACAATGAGCAGTTCTTC. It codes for CASRLGQGRYNEQFF. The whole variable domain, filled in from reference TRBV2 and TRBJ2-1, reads EPEVTQTPSHQVTQMGQEVILRCVPISNHLYFYWYRQILGQKVEFLVSFYNNEISEKSEIFDDQFSVERPDGSNFTLKIRSTKLEDSAMYFCASRLGQGRYNEQFFGPGTRLTVL.

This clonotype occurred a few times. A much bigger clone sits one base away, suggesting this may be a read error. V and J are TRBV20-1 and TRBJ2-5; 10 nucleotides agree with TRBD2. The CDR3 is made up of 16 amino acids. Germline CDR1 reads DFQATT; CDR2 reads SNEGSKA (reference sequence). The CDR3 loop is CSARAPGLASQEAQYF. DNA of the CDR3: TGCAGTGCTAGAGCGCCGGGACTAGCGTCGCAAGAGGCCCAGTACTTC.

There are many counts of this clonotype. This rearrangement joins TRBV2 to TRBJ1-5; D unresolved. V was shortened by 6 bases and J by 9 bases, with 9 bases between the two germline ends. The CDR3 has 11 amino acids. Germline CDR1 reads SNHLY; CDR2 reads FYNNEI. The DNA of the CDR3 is TGTGCCAGCAGCGACCCTGGGCCCCAGCATTTT. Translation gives CASSDPGPQHF. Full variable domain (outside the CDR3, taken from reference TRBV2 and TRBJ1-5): EPEVTQTPSHQVTQMGQEVILRCVPISNHLYFYWYRQILGQKVEFLVSFYNNEISEKSEIFDDQFSVERPDGSNFTLKIRSTKLEDSAMYFCASSDPGPQHFGDGTRLSIL.

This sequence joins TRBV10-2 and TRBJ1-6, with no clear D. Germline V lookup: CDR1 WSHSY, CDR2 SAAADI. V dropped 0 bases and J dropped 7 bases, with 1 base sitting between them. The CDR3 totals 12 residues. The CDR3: CASSESNSPLHF. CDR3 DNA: TGCGCCAGCAGTGAGTCAAATTCACCCCTCCACTTT.

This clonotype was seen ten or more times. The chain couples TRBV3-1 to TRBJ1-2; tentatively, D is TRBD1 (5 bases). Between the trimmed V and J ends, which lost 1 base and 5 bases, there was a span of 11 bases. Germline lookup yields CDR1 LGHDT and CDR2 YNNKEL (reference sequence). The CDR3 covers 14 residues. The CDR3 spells CASSQAAGWYGYTF. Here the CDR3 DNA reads TGTGCCAGCAGCCAAGCTGCAGGGTGGTATGGCTACACCTTC.

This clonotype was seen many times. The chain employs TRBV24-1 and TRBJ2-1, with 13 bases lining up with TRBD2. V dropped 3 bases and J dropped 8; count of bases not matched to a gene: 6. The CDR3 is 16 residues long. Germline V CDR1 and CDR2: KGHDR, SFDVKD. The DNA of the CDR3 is TGTGCCACCAGTGATGTGACTAGCGGGAGGTTCCATGAGCAGTTCTTC. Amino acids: CATSDVTSGRFHEQFF.

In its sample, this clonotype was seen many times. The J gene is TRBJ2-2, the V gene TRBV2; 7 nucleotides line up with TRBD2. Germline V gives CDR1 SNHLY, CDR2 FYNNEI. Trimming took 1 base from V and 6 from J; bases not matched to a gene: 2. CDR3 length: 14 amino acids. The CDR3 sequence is CASSEVGGAGELFF. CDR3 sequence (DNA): TGTGCCAGCAGTGAAGTGGGAGGGGCCGGGGAGCTGTTTTTT.

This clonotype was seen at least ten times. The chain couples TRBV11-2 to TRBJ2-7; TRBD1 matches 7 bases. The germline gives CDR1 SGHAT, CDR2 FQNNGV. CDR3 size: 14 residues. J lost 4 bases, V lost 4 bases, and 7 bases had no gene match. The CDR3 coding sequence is TGTGCCAGCAGCTCAACCTGGGACAGTTACGAGCAGTACTTC. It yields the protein CASSSTWDSYEQYF.